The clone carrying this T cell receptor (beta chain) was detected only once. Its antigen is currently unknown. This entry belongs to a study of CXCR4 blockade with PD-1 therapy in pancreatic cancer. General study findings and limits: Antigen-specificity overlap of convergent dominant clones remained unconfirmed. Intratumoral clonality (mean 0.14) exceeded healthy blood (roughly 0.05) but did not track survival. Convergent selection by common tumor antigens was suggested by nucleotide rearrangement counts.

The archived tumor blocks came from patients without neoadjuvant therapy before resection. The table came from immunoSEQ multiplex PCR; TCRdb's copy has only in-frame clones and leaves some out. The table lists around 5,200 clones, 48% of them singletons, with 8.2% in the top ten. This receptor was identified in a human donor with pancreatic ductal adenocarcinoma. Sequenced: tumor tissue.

CDR3 residues: CASSPQPKELFF. The DNA for the CDR3 is TGTGCCAGCTCACCGCAACCCAAAGAACTGTTTTTT. V usage is TRBV18 and J usage is TRBJ1-4; no clear D. Germline assignment: CDR1 KGHSH and CDR2 LQKENI. This CDR3 is 12 amino acids long. V gave up 3 bases and J gave up 12 bases, with 11 bases separating them.